This TCR beta chain was obtained from a study of shared clonotypes between healthy human individuals. Every contributor of samples was a Caucasian grown-up residing in Nashville, Tennessee. Unsorted material relied on 90 million to 100 million PBMCs as the source of genomic DNA. V was cut by 3 bases and J by 0 bases, with 12 bases left in between. Germline-derived CDR1 and CDR2 are ENHRY and SYGVKD. The CDR3 covers 15 residues. Some clones are missing from TCRdb's copy, which holds only in-frame ones; the method was immunoSEQ multiplex PCR. The table records 470,000 or so clones, around four fifths of them present only once.

Sequencing input: PBMCs. The chain joins TRBV10-3 to TRBJ2-7; D remains ambiguous. This TCR was recovered from a woman between 40 and 50 years old in good health. Some clones in this sample may be carry-over from other donors' samples. The CDR3 sequence: CAISDLLALSYEQYF. CDR3 sequence (DNA): TGTGCCATCAGTGATCTCTTGGCCCTCTCCTACGAGCAGTACTTC.